Following are 3 T cell receptor beta chains from one sample sequenced in a study of identical twins. TCRdb re-analysed the 5' RACE reads in MiXCR, keeping a single row per CDR3 protein. Of 500,000 to 600,000 distinct CDR3 sequences in the sample, 20% to 25% are singletons; the top ten hold 0.91%. The data were also submitted as part of a second study, on T cells expressing NK-cell markers.

Material for sequencing was CD4+ T cells sorted from blood. The receptors come from a woman between 18 and 29 years old in good health.

This clonotype has only a few counts. A much larger clone is a single base away; this may be a read error. The rearrangement joins TRBV3-1 to TRBJ2-5; D ambiguous. This CDR3 comprises 11 residues. In germline, CDR1 is LGHDT, CDR2 YNNKEL (reference sequence). Trimming removed 2 bases at V and 5 bases at J, with 3 bases between. CDR3 region: CASSQLETQYF. The CDR3 nucleotides read TGTGCCAGCAGCCAACTGGAGACCCAGTACTTC.

The rearrangement joins TRBV6-1 to TRBJ2-7; possible D gene TRBD1, 6 bases. Germline CDR1 reads MNHNS; CDR2 reads SASEGT. Trimming stripped 0 bases from V and 7 bases from J, with 13 bases between. The length of the CDR3 is 14 residues. The CDR3 DNA reads as TGTGCCAGCAGTGAAGCTCAGGGCGGACAGGAGCAGTACTTC. Encoded protein: CASSEAQGGQEQYF.

This clonotype was seen ten or more times. The V gene is TRBV10-3, the J gene TRBJ2-3; D remains unclear. Trimming cost V 7 bases and J 4 bases, with 12 bases left between them. This CDR3 has 13 amino acids. CDR1 and CDR2 from the germline V gene are ENHRY and SYGVKD. CDR3 residues: CAIMAGPADTQYF. The CDR3 DNA sequence: TGTGCCATCATGGCCGGTCCGGCAGATACGCAGTATTTT.